This paragraph covers one T cell receptor beta chain sequence. Its antigen is currently unknown. The data derive from a study of T cell repertoires in cytomegalovirus infection. The length of the CDR3 is 16 residues. From germline, CDR1 is SGHAT and CDR2 FQNNGV. Unmatched junction bases numbered 9, after V lost 4 bases and J lost 4 bases. TCRdb recomputed calls from the reads with MiXCR, one row per CDR3 protein. The data hold 200,000 or so distinct CDR3 sequences, with approximately 38% observed a single time. The receptor was derived from a human donor in good health (CMV status not recorded). Some clones in this sample may be carry-over from other donors' samples. The chain recombines TRBV11-2 with TRBJ2-1, with 8 bases matching TRBD2. The input for sequencing was CD8+ T cells from cultured PBMCs, taken from culture after CMV antigen stimulation. DNA for the CDR3: TGTGCCAGCAGCTATAAGACTAGCGCGCTATACAATGAGCAGTTCTTC. Protein product: CASSYKTSALYNEQFF.